These T cell receptor beta chains were read from a single sample in a study of shared clonotypes between healthy human individuals. The protocol was immunoSEQ multiplex PCR, while the TCRdb copy is restricted to in-frame clones and leaves out a portion. Altogether more than 150,000 clones are present, about 93% being singletons, with the ten largest covering 0.067%. What was sequenced was naive CD4+ T cells sorted from blood. These receptor sequences come from a woman aged 25 to 39 in good health. Each CDR3 is given with its conserved first and last residue. A D gene is named only where the DNA matches it firmly. Clone size, where shown, is once, few, many, or a class for clones that have expanded.

TRBJ2-7	.	TRBD1	TRBV14	CASSRQGYEQYF	TGTGCCAGCAGCCGACAGGGATACGAGCAGTACTTC
TRBJ2-7	.	.	TRBV6-5	CASSTFGGTYEQYF	TGTGCCAGCAGTACCTTCGGGGGAACTTACGAGCAGTACTTC
TRBJ2-5	.	.	TRBV5-4	CASSQDFKAETQYF	TGTGCCAGCAGCCAGGACTTTAAGGCAGAGACCCAGTACTTC
TRBJ1-2	.	.	TRBV28	CASSLPSGVGSFGYTF	TGTGCCAGCAGTCTCCCTTCGGGTGTAGGTTCTTTTGGCTACACCTTC
TRBJ2-7	.	.	TRBV30	CAWSVDSSWDEQYF	TGTGCCTGGAGTGTGGACAGCTCATGGGACGAGCAGTACTTC
TRBJ2-7	.	TRBD2	TRBV29-1	CSVEDSGTNYEQYF	TGCAGCGTTGAAGATTCCGGGACTAACTACGAGCAGTACTTC
TRBJ1-4	.	.	TRBV28	CASSSPQGWDEKLFF	TGTGCCAGCAGTTCCCCCCAGGGATGGGATGAAAAACTGTTTTTT
TRBJ1-5	few	.	TRBV19	CASRYGQTNQPQHF	TGTGCCAGTAGATACGGACAGACCAATCAGCCCCAGCATTTT
TRBJ2-2	.	.	TRBV5-1	CASSLVDTGELFF	TGCGCCAGCAGCTTGGTGGACACCGGGGAGCTGTTTTTT
TRBJ2-7	.	.	TRBV6-5	CASSYGTGEQYF	TGTGCCAGCAGTTACGGGACGGGCGAGCAGTACTTC
TRBJ2-6	.	.	TRBV7-9	CASSTAMWVVANVLTF	TGTGCCAGCAGCACGGCTATGTGGGTGGTGGCCAACGTCCTGACTTTC